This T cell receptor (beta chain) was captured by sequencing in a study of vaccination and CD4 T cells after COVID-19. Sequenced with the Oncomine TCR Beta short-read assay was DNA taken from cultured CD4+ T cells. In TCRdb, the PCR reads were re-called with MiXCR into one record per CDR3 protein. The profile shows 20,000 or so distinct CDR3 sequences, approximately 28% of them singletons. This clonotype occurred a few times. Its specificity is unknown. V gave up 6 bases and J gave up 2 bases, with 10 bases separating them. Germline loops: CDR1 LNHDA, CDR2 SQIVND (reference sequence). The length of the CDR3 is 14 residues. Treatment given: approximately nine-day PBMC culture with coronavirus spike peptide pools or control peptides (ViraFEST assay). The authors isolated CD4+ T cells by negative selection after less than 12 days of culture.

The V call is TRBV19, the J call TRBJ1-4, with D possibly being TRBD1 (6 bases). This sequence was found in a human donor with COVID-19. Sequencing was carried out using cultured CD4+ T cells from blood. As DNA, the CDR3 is TGTGCCAGTAGACGGACAGATACTAATGAAAAACTGTTTTTT. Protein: CASRRTDTNEKLFF.